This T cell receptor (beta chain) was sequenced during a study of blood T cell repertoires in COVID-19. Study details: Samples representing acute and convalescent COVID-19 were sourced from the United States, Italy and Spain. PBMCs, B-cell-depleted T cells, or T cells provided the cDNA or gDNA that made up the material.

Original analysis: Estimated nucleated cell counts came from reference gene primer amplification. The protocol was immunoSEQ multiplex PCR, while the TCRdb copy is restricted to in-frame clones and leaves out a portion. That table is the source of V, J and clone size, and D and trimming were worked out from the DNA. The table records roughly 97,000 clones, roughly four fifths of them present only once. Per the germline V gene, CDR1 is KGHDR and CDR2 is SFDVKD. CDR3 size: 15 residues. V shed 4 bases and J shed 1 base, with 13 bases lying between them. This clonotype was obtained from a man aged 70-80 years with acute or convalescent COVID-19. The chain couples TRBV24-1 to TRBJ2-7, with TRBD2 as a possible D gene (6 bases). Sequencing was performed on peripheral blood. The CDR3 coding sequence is TGTGCCACCAGTGACCCCTCGGGGGATTCCTACGAGCAGTACTTC. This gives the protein CATSDPSGDSYEQYF.